What follows are 20 T cell receptor beta chains derived from one specimen sequenced in a study of T cell repertoires in cytomegalovirus infection. One entry per CDR3 protein, called by TCRdb with MiXCR from the reads. The data contain hundreds of thousands of distinct CDR3 sequences, 33% of them singletons. These receptors have no identified antigens. Sequences were derived from cultured PBMCs, sampled from culture after CMV antigen stimulation. These receptors all come from a human donor in good health (CMV status not recorded). Some clones in this sample may be carry-over from other donors' samples.

The rearrangement links TRBV20-1 to TRBJ2-7; D may correspond to TRBD1 or TRBD2 (5 bases each). The CDR3 is 14 residues long. V dropped 7 bases and J dropped 2 bases, with 18 bases sitting between them. Germline V gives CDR1 DFQATT, CDR2 SNEGSKA (reference sequence). In DNA form, the CDR3 reads TGCAGTGGAACCCGTAACGGGGCAACCTACGAGCAGTACTTC. Translating it yields CSGTRNGATYEQYF.

This clonotype was seen only a few times. V gene TRBV7-8 combines with J gene TRBJ2-7, with TRBD2 identical over 8 bases. Germline lookup yields CDR1 SGHVS and CDR2 FQNEAQ. This CDR3 is 15 amino acids long. With V trimmed by 6 bases and J by 5 bases, 12 bases remained unmatched. CDR3: CASRDTSGPTNEQYF. For the CDR3, the DNA is TGTGCCAGCAGGGACACTAGCGGACCTACCAACGAGCAGTACTTC.

This clonotype was recorded only once. J is TRBJ2-3 and V is TRBV20-1; TRBD2 is a possible D gene (5 bases). V lost 7 bases and J lost 1, with 12 bases in between. The CDR3 runs to 13 residues. Germline V gene sequence: CDR1 DFQATT, CDR2 SNEGSKA (reference sequence). CDR3 coding DNA: TGCAGTGTGCGGGTTGGGGGCACAGATACGCAGTATTTT. Protein product: CSVRVGGTDTQYF.

The chain carries TRBV20-1 and TRBJ2-7, with a possible D match to TRBD1 (6 bases). The V gene lost 0 bases and the J gene lost 3 bases, with 18 bases spanning the gap. The CDR3 totals 16 residues. The germline CDR1 and CDR2 sequences are DFQATT and SNEGSKA (reference sequence). The CDR3 sequence: CSARDLFQGTHYEQYF. CDR3 bases: TGCAGTGCTAGAGATCTCTTCCAGGGGACCCACTACGAGCAGTACTTC.

This clonotype was counted at least ten times. This chain connects TRBV7-2 to TRBJ2-1; D remains unclear. The CDR3 loop spans 13 amino acids. CDR1 is SGHTA, CDR2 FQGNSA, per germline. V dropped 1 base and J dropped 7 bases, with 8 bases sitting between them. The CDR3 nucleotides are TGTGCCAGCAGCTTAGAAGGTGGGAATGAGCAGTTCTTC. This sequence encodes CASSLEGGNEQFF. Supplemented by reference TRBV7-2 and TRBJ2-1, the full variable domain reads GAGVSQSPSNKVTEKGKDVELRCDPISGHTALYWYRQSLGQGLEFLIYFQGNSAPDKSGLPSDRFSAERTGGSVSTLTIQRTQQEDSAVYLCASSLEGGNEQFFGPGTRLTVL.

There are a few counts of this clonotype. The chain employs TRBV6-1 and TRBJ1-1; TRBD1 matches at 8 bases. CDR1 is MNHNS and CDR2 is SASEGT in the germline V gene. The length of the CDR3 is 15 residues. The V gene end was trimmed by 8 bases and the J gene end by 4 bases; junction bases not matched to a gene: 12. This CDR3 reads CASFGQGDYGTEAFF. The DNA of the CDR3 is TGTGCCAGCTTCGGACAGGGAGATTATGGCACTGAAGCTTTCTTT.

This clonotype appeared a few times. The CDR3 DNA reads TGTGCCAGCAGTTTGCCCACTCCGGGCTGGGCTATCATGGCCGGCTCCTACAATGAGCAGTTCTTC. It translates to CASSLPTPGWAIMAGSYNEQFF. The chain joins TRBV12-3 or TRBV12-4 to TRBJ2-1; D not certain. This CDR3 is 22 amino acids long. Trimming stripped 3 bases from V and 0 bases from J, with 30 bases between.

This clonotype was detected a few times. The CDR3 bases are TGTGCCAGCAGTGAAGCTCGGACAGGGAGCAATCAGCCCCAGCATTTT. Protein sequence: CASSEARTGSNQPQHF. The chain employs TRBV2 and TRBJ1-5, with 8 bases lining up with TRBD1. CDR1 and CDR2 from the germline V gene are SNHLY and FYNNEI. Losses at the gene ends were 0 bases for V and 1 base for J; bases not matched to a gene: 2. This CDR3 region has 16 residues.

The chain recombines TRBV20-1 with TRBJ2-1, with 9 bases that match TRBD2. From germline, CDR1 is DFQATT and CDR2 SNEGSKA (reference sequence). The CDR3 loop spans 15 amino acids. V shed 3 bases, J shed 2 bases, and the junction held 5 bases outside the gene matches. DNA of the CDR3: TGCAGTGCTAGCCATGGACTAGCGCCCTACAATGAGCAGTTCTTC. Residues: CSASHGLAPYNEQFF.

This clonotype was detected only a few times. The chain employs TRBV27 and TRBJ1-1, with D uncertain. From germline, CDR1 is MNHEY and CDR2 SMNVEV (reference sequence). CDR3 size: 15 residues. Deletions cut 4 bases from V and 3 bases from J, with 15 bases between. CDR3: CASSYGPVPDTEAFF. CDR3 sequence (DNA): TGTGCCAGCAGTTATGGCCCGGTACCGGACACTGAAGCTTTCTTT.

The chain uses TRBV10-3 and TRBJ1-2; D gene uncertain. CDR3 length: 12 amino acids. In germline, CDR1 is ENHRY, CDR2 SYGVKD. V was cut by 4 bases and J by 4 bases, with 7 bases left in between. Written as DNA, the CDR3 is TGTGCCATCAGTGCCGGGAGCTATGGCTACACCTTC. Residues: CAISAGSYGYTF.

This clonotype showed up just a few times. The gene calls are TRBV20-1 and TRBJ2-7, with no clear D. The CDR3 loop spans 14 amino acids. CDR1 is DFQATT and CDR2 is SNEGSKA in the germline V gene (reference sequence). The V end was cut by 3 bases, the J end by 2 bases, with 14 bases between. CDR3 protein: CSARGSLLAYEQYF. The CDR3 nucleotides are TGCAGTGCTAGGGGTTCACTCTTGGCCTACGAGCAGTACTTC.

This chain uses TRBV5-1 with TRBJ2-5, with 10 bases lining up with TRBD2. V was clipped by 5 bases and J by 5 bases; unmatched bases: 12. The CDR3 totals 16 residues. Per germline, CDR1 SGHRS and CDR2 YFSETQ. The CDR3 nucleotides read TGCGCCAGCAGAAGGGCTAGCGGGGGAGTTGGTGAGACCCAGTACTTC. This translates into CASRRASGGVGETQYF.

The rearrangement links TRBV20-1 to TRBJ1-5; D is unclear. The CDR3 has 13 residues. Trimming removed 6 bases at V and 3 bases at J, with 12 bases between. Germline CDR1 DFQATT, CDR2 SNEGSKA (reference sequence). The CDR3 sequence: CSAGPSPNQPQHF. CDR3 DNA: TGCAGTGCAGGACCCTCTCCCAATCAGCCCCAGCATTTT.

A few counts support this clonotype. This rearrangement joins TRBV4-1 to TRBJ1-5, with TRBD1 matching over 8 bases. Germline V lookup: CDR1 MGHRA, CDR2 YSYEKL. After removal of 4 bases from V and 10 bases from J, the junction contained 15 bases not matched to a gene. This CDR3 spans 16 amino acids. The CDR3 here is CASSPHPGQVSNPQHF. In nucleotides, the CDR3 is TGCGCCAGCAGCCCACACCCGGGACAGGTATCTAATCCCCAGCATTTT.

This chain links TRBV5-1 with TRBJ1-6; D ambiguous. Germline V gene sequence: CDR1 SGHRS, CDR2 YFSETQ. V gave up 4 bases and J gave up 7 bases, with 12 bases separating them. CDR3 length: 14 residues. The CDR3 is CASSDRALNSPLHF. In DNA, the CDR3 is TGCGCCAGCAGCGATCGGGCCTTAAATTCACCCCTCCACTTT. Filled out from reference TRBV5-1 and TRBJ1-6, the complete variable domain reads KAGVTQTPRYLIKTRGQQVTLSCSPISGHRSVSWYQQTPGQGLQFLFEYFSETQRNKGNFPGRFSGRQFSNSRSEMNVSTLELGDSALYLCASSDRALNSPLHFGNGTRLTVT.

The table lists this clonotype with many counts. The rearrangement uses TRBV7-2 and TRBJ2-3, with 14 bases aligning to TRBD2. Losses at the gene ends were 5 bases for V and 4 bases for J; bases not matched to a gene: 11. Germline V gene lookup returns CDR1 SGHTA and CDR2 FQGNSA. The CDR3 consists of 18 residues. Here the CDR3 reads CASSHSGLAGGVADTQYF. The DNA of the CDR3 is TGTGCCAGCAGCCACTCAGGACTAGCGGGAGGAGTTGCAGATACGCAGTATTTT.

V usage is TRBV5-4 and J usage is TRBJ2-3; D is undetermined. The V end lost 0 bases, the J end lost 7 bases, and 12 bases lay between the germline ends. The CDR3 consists of 14 residues. Germline loops: CDR1 SGHNT, CDR2 YYREEE (reference sequence). In DNA, the CDR3 is TGTGCCAGCAGCTTGGGGGCCGAGTATAATACGCAGTATTTT. Translating it yields CASSLGAEYNTQYF. The full variable domain, in which reference TRBV5-4 and TRBJ2-3 provide the parts outside the CDR3, is ETGVTQSPTHLIKTRGQQVTLRCSSQSGHNTVSWYQQALGQGPQFIFQYYREEENGRGNFPPRFSGLQFPNYSSELNVNALELDDSALYLCASSLGAEYNTQYFGPGTRLTVL.

This clonotype has just a few counts. The genes are TRBV7-9 and TRBJ2-1; 11 bases align to TRBD2. Trimming at V came to 5 bases and at J to 4 bases, leaving 10 bases not matched to a gene. CDR1 and CDR2 from the germline V gene are SEHNR and FQNEAQ (reference sequence). CDR3 length equals 17 residues. The CDR3 here is CASSPSTGTSGYNEQFF. In DNA form, the CDR3 reads TGTGCCAGCAGCCCATCTACCGGGACTAGCGGATACAATGAGCAGTTCTTC.

The J gene is TRBJ2-1, the V gene TRBV6-6, with 8 bases matching TRBD2. The V and J ends lost 5 bases and 12 bases, in that order; junction bases with no gene match: 12. The V gene's germline CDR1 is MNHNY and CDR2 SVGAGI (reference sequence). This CDR3 contains 14 residues. This chain's CDR3 is CASSEMGLVFGQFF. The DNA for the CDR3 is TGTGCCAGCAGTGAGATGGGACTAGTTTTTGGGCAGTTCTTC.